The entry that follows covers one T cell receptor beta chain sequence. No antigen is known for it. No qualities accompany the bases; no much larger clone lies one base away. This sample's time point label indicates: before S. Paratyphi A challenge (baseline). Using flow cytometry, MAIT cells, defined as Valpha7.2+ CD161+ T cells, were identified and sorted. Circulating MAIT cell TCRbeta repertoires were profiled longitudinally in more than 5 volunteers who developed enteric fever after controlled oral challenge with live Salmonella Paratyphi A. Each diagnosed volunteer contributed MAIT cell samples at pre-infection, mid-infection and post-infection timepoints. A diagnosis of enteric fever was based on Paratyphi A bacteremia and/or a persistent fever above 38 degrees C that lasted longer than 12 hours. Challenged volunteers were diagnosed with infection sometime between day 4 and day 7 after challenge. Between roughly 4,500 and 11,000 MAIT cells per sample were sorted directly into RNAqueous-Micro lysis buffer for RNA extraction. Lymphoprep gradient centrifugation was used to isolate peripheral blood mononuclear cells from blood samples and leukocyte cones. A BD FACSAria Fusion or BD FACSAria III sorter was used for cell sorting.

Library creation used 5' RACE. Two rounds of PCR with Phusion High-Fidelity polymerase amplified TCRbeta, with sample-specific barcodes added in the primers. Template-switch cDNA synthesis with SMARTScribe reverse transcriptase and a TRBC-specific primer was used to generate TCRbeta libraries. After barcoding, samples were pooled and then prepared using the NEBNext Ultra DNA Library Prep Kit for Illumina. Libraries were sequenced on an Illumina MiSeq with the MiSeq reagent kit v2, 300 cycles. In the paper's pipeline: Reads were demultiplexed by barcode with Jemultiplexer and were aligned with MiTCR using default parameters. Non-functional sequences were removed with VDJtools, and each clonotype was defined by its amino acid sequence, with frequencies calculated from the assigned sequence reads. The clonal space homeostasis analysis grouped clonotypes by frequency into over-represented (0.05-1), large, medium and small bins. Starting from the raw public reads, TCRdb applied fastp trimming at Q25, assembled clones with MiXCR and retained in-frame beta chains. Rows are combined by CDR3 protein, so each entry shows the most common genes and DNA. The V and J calls here are based on TCRdb, not the publication. This sample lists hundreds of distinct CDR3 sequences; 30% were detected once. In total, the top ten clones hold roughly 24% of the sample.

This sample is drawn from a study of MAIT cells during Salmonella Paratyphi A infection (dated by TCRdb to 2016 to 2017). About the full investigation: Adult volunteers aged 18 to 60 swallowed one dose of 1-5x10^3 CFU of S. Paratyphi A strain NVGH308. Diagnosed volunteers received ciprofloxacin 500 mg twice daily for 14 days starting at diagnosis. The study at large found these results: The availability of volunteer samples limited the sample sizes, but these sizes were considered adequate to detect differences between groups. MAIT TRBV usage was oligoclonal, favouring TRBV20 and TRBV6, and appeared unchanged by infection. Diagnosed volunteers showed more expansion or contraction among top five MAIT clonotypes than healthy controls (around 0.52 versus 0.13), suggesting infection-driven repertoire reshaping. The space taken up by over-represented MAIT clonotypes dropped significantly from baseline to mid-infection (roughly 0.18 to 0.096), while post-infection showed no significant difference.

The CDR3 runs 15 amino acids, cysteine and phenylalanine included. The entry retains the CDR3 DNA only, 45 bases that are in frame from base 1. The germline V and J ends show losses of 0 bases and 18 bases respectively, and no gene match explains 14 bases of the junction. The germline V gene encodes CDR1 MRHNA and CDR2 SNTAGT. The V gene is TRBV6-4 and the J gene is TRBJ1-6, with TRBD1 matching 7 junction bases. The material was MAIT cells from blood, obtained at the first sampling point of the challenge study. This TCR derives from a person aged 18 to 75 who was deliberately infected with Salmonella Paratyphi A in a paratyphoid fever challenge study. The DNA reads TGTGCCAGCAGTGACTCGACGACAGGGCATCATTCACCCCACTTT. It translates as CASSDSTTGHHSPHF.